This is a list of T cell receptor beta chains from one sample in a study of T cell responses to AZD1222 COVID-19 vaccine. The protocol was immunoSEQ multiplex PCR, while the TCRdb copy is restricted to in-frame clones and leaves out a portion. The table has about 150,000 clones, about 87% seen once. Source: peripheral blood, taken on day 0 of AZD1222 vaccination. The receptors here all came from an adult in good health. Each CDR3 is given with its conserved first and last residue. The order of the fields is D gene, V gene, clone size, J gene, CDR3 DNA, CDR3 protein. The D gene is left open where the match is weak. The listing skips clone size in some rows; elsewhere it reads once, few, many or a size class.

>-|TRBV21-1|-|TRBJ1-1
TGTGCCAGCATTAGATCGGAGAACACTGAAGCTTTCTTT
CASIRSENTEAFF
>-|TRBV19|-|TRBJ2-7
TGTGCCAGTAGTGTGGACCTGGGTGTAACCTACGAGCAGTACTTC
CASSVDLGVTYEQYF
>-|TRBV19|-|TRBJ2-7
TGTGCCAGTAGTTCCGCGGCGGCGTACGAGCAGTACTTC
CASSSAAAYEQYF
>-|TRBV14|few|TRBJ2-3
TGTGCCAGCAGCCAAGAGGCGCAGCGGATCACAGATACGCAGTATTTT
CASSQEAQRITDTQYF
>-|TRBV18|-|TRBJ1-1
TGTGCCAGCTCACCAAAAGATAACACTGAAGCTTTCTTT
CASSPKDNTEAFF
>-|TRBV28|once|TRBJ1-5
TGTGCCAGCGGAAGGAAGGATTTACAGCATTTT
CASGRKDLQHF
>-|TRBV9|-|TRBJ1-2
TGTGCCAGCAGCGTTTTTACTGCAGCTAACTATGGCTACACCTTC
CASSVFTAANYGYTF
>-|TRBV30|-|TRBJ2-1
TGTGCCTGGAGTCTCCGGGACCTGCTTCCGGGAGAGCAGTTCTTC
CAWSLRDLLPGEQFF
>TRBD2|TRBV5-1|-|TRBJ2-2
TGCGCCAGCAGCTTATTAGCGGGAGGCAGGACCGGGGAGCTGTTTTTT
CASSLLAGGRTGELFF
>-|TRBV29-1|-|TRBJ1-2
TGCAACGCTCCCAAGTCCGGGGGCCACTATGGCTACACCTTC
CNAPKSGGHYGYTF
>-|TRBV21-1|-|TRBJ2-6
TGTGCCAGCAGCCAAGCGGGGGGTTCGGGGGCCAACGTCCTGACTTTC
CASSQAGGSGANVLTF
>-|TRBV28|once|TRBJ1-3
TGTGCCAGCAGTTTTGGGAACTCTGGAAACACCATATATTTT
CASSFGNSGNTIYF
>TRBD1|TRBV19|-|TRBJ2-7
TGTGCCAGTAGTTCCGATTGGGGGACAGGCTACGAGCAGTACTTC
CASSSDWGTGYEQYF
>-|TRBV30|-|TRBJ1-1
TGTGCCTGGAGTGTAGGGGCACCAAGGGCTTTCTTT
CAWSVGAPRAFF
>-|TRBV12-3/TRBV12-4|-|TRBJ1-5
TGTGCCAGCAGTTTAATCGGCAATCAGCCCCAGCATTTT
CASSLIGNQPQHF
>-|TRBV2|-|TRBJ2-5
TGTGCCTCGGGGGGCATCGAGGGAGAGACCCAGTACTTC
CASGGIEGETQYF
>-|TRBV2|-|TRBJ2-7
TGTGCCAGCAGTTCCCGGGCCGGGACCGCCTACGAGCAGTACTTC
CASSSRAGTAYEQYF
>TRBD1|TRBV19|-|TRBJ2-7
TGTGCCAGTACCTCCACAGGGACAGGGATTTACGAGCAGTACTTC
CASTSTGTGIYEQYF
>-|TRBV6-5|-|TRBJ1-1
TGTGCCAGCAGTTACTCCGGACAGTCTGAAGCTTTCTTT
CASSYSGQSEAFF
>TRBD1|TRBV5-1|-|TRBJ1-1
TGCGCCAGCAGCTGGGCCGGGACAGAAATGAACACTGAAGCTTTCTTT
CASSWAGTEMNTEAFF
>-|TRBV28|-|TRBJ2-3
TGTGCCAGCAGTTTATTATTCGGCAGCACAGATACGCAGTATTTT
CASSLLFGSTDTQYF
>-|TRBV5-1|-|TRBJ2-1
TGCGCCAGCAGCGTCTTATGGGGCACCAATGAGCAGTTCTTC
CASSVLWGTNEQFF
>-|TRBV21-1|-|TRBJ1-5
TGTGCCAACATGCAGGGGGCGGGAAGGAAAGGCAATCAGCCCCAGCATTTT
CANMQGAGRKGNQPQHF
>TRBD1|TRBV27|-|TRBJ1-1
TGTGCCAGCAGTGGGTCGGGACAGGGGGTGAGAGCTTTCTTT
CASSGSGQGVRAFF
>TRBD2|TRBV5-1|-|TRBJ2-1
TGCGCCAGCAGCTTGGCACTAGCGGGGGGCCTATACAATGAGCAGTTCTTC
CASSLALAGGLYNEQFF
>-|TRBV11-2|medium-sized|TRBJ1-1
TGTGCCAGCAGCATCGCGGCTGGGAACACTGAAGCTTTCTTT
CASSIAAGNTEAFF
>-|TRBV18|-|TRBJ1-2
TGTGCCAGCTCACCCCAGGCTGACAGTGGCTACACCTTC
CASSPQADSGYTF
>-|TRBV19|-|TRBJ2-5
TGTGCCAGTAGTATCGGCGAGGCCCAGTACTTC
CASSIGEAQYF
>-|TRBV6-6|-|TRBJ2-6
TGTGCCAGCAGCCTTAGAGTAGGGTCTGGGGCCAACGTCCTGACTTTC
CASSLRVGSGANVLTF
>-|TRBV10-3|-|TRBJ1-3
TGTGCCATCAGTGAGGCCAGAGACTCTGGAAACACCATATATTTT
CAISEARDSGNTIYF
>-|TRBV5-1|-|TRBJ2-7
TGCGCCAGCAGCTTAAGGGACTCCCCTACGGAGGAGCAGTACTTC
CASSLRDSPTEEQYF
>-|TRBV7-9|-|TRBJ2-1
TGTGCCAGCAGCTTCGGCGGACGGTTTGGGAATGAGCAGTTCTTC
CASSFGGRFGNEQFF
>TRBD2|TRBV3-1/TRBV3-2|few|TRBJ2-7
TGTGCCAGCAGCCAAGACGCCAGCGGGAGTACCTCCTACGAGCAGTACTTC
CASSQDASGSTSYEQYF
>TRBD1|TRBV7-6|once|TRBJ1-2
TGTGCCAGCAGCCAGGGACAGAATGGCTACACCTTC
CASSQGQNGYTF
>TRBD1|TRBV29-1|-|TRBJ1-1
TGCAGCGTTGAAGGCAACAGGGGTGGCTTCAGGGCGAAGAACACTGAAGCTTTCTTT
CSVEGNRGGFRAKNTEAFF
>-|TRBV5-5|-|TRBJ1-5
TGTGCCAGCAGCGCGAAGGGCCGGCCAAATCAGCCCCAGCATTTT
CASSAKGRPNQPQHF
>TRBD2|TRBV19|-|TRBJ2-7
TGTGCCAGTGCACTAGCGGGAGGGTACGAGCAGTACTTC
CASALAGGYEQYF
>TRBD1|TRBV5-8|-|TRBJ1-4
TGTGCCAGCAGGGCCGGGACAGGAGGTACTAATGAAAAACTGTTTTTT
CASRAGTGGTNEKLFF
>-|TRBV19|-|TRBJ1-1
TGTGCCAGCCGGACGAACACTGAAGCTTTCTTT
CASRTNTEAFF
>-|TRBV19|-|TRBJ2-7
TGTGCCAGTAGTAACTCGGGGGACAGCGGGGAGCAGTACTTC
CASSNSGDSGEQYF
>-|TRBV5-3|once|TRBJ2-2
TGTGCCAGAAGCTCCCTTTGGGGCTGCGGGGAGCTGTTTTTT
CARSSLWGCGELFF
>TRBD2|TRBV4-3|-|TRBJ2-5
TGCGCCAGCAGCCTGATAGCGGGAGTGGGTAAAGAGACCCAGTACTTC
CASSLIAGVGKETQYF
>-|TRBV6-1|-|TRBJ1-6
TGTGCCAGCAGTGAAGCAATAGGTTCACCCCTCCACTTT
CASSEAIGSPLHF
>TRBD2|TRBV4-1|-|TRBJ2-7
TGCGCCAGCAGCCAAGATAGAGCGGGAACCTCCTACGAGCAGTACTTC
CASSQDRAGTSYEQYF
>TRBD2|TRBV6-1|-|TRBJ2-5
TGTGCCAGCAGTGAACGCCCCCCTTTAGCGGGAGGATACCAAGAGACCCAGTACTTC
CASSERPPLAGGYQETQYF
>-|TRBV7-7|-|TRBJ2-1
TGTGCTAGCAGCTTAGATACGGGTGCTGAGCAGTTCTTC
CASSLDTGAEQFF
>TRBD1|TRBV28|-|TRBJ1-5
TGTGCCAGCAAGCCAGGGGGGGTTAGCAATCAGCCCCAGCATTTT
CASKPGGVSNQPQHF
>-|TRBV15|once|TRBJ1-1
TGTGCCACCAGGAACAGGGAGCTGAACACTGAAGCTTTCTTT
CATRNRELNTEAFF
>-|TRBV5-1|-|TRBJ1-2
TGCGCCAGCAGCTTAGGTACGGGGAAGTATGGCTACACCTTC
CASSLGTGKYGYTF